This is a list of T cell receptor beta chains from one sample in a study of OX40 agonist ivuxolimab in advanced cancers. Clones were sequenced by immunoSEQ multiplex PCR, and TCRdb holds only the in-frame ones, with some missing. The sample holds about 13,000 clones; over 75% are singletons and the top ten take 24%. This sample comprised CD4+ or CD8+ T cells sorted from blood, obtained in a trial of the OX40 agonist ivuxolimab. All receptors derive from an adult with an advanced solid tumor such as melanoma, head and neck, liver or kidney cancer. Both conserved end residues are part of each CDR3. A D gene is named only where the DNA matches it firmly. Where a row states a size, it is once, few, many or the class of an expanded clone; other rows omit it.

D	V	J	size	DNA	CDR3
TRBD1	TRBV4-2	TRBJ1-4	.	TGTGCCAGCAGCCAAGATCCGACAGGGGGCAGTGAAAAACTGTTTTTT	CASSQDPTGGSEKLFF
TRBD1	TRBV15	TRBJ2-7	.	TGTGCCACCAGCAGCCCGGGACAGGGCTACGAGCAGTACTTC	CATSSPGQGYEQYF
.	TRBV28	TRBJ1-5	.	TGTGCCAGCAGTATCTGGACAGGCAATCAGCCCCAGCATTTT	CASSIWTGNQPQHF
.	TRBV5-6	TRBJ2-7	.	TGTGCCAGCAGCGGGGGTGGGGTCCACGAGCAGTACTTC	CASSGGGVHEQYF
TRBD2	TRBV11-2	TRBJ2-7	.	TGTGCCAGCAGCCAGACTAGCGGGCCCGTCTACGAGCAGTACTTC	CASSQTSGPVYEQYF
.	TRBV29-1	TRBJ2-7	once	TGCAGCGTTGGGGGGAGCTCGTACGAGCAGTACTTC	CSVGGSSYEQYF
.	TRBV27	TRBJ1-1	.	TGTGCCAGCAGTTTATCGATGTCCGCTGAAGCTTTCTTT	CASSLSMSAEAFF
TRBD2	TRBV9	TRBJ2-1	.	TGTGCCAGCAGTACCGGGACTAGCGCATACAATGAGCAGTTCTTC	CASSTGTSAYNEQFF
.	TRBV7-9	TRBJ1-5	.	TGTGCCAGCAGCTTAGGAGGGTGGCAGCCCCAGCATTTT	CASSLGGWQPQHF
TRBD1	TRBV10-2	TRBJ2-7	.	TGCGCCAGCAGTGAGGGCGCACCGGGACAGGGAAGCTACGAGCAGTACTTC	CASSEGAPGQGSYEQYF
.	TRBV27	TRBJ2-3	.	TGTGCCAGCAATTCCCCCCTAAGTGGCACAGATACGCAGTATTTT	CASNSPLSGTDTQYF
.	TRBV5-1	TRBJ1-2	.	TGCGCCAGCAGCTTGGCCTCTATGGGGGTGTCGGACTATGGCTACACCTTC	CASSLASMGVSDYGYTF
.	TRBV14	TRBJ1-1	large	TGTGCCAGCAGCCAAGGGAGACGTCAGCCGAACACTGAAGCTTTCTTT	CASSQGRRQPNTEAFF
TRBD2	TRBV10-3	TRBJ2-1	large	TGTGCCATGAGTGTTGGGACTAGCTCCTACAATGAGCAGTTCTTC	CAMSVGTSSYNEQFF
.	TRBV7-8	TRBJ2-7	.	TGTGCCAGCAACGAAGGGGGTTTGGCTTCGGACGAGCAGTACTTC	CASNEGGLASDEQYF
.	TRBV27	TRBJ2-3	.	TGTGCCAGCAGTAGGTTCCCAGATACGCAGTATTTT	CASSRFPDTQYF
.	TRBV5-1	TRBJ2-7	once	TGCGCCAGCAGCTTGGGCCTGGGAACCTACGTAGAGCAGTACTTC	CASSLGLGTYVEQYF
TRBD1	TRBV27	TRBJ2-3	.	TGTGCCAGCCGGGACAGGGGATGGGGTGTTACGCAGTATTTT	CASRDRGWGVTQYF
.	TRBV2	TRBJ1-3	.	TGTGCCAGCAGTGAAATGAGAGAAGGTGGAAACACCATATATTTT	CASSEMREGGNTIYF
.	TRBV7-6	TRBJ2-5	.	TGTGCCAGCAGCGGCCTAGTACAGTCAGGATCCCAAGAGACCCAGTACTTC	CASSGLVQSGSQETQYF